The source of this T cell receptor beta chain is a study of blood T cell repertoires in COVID-19. Study details: From the United States, Italy and Spain came samples of acute and convalescent COVID-19.

Here immunoSEQ multiplex PCR was the method, and the copy in TCRdb shows in-frame clones only, minus some. Of about 82,000 clones listed, 65% to 85% are singletons. There are a few counts of this clone. Within the sample, other DNA sequences also encode this same CDR3. The source of this sequence is a woman aged 55-70 years with acute or convalescent COVID-19. The source material was peripheral blood.

CDR3 loop: CASSLVQGSNQPQHF. Written as DNA, the CDR3 is TGTGCCAGCAGCTTAGTCCAGGGTAGCAATCAGCCCCAGCATTTT. The chain combines TRBV7-2 with TRBJ1-5; TRBD1 is a possible D gene (5 bases). This CDR3 comprises 15 residues. From germline, CDR1 is SGHTA and CDR2 FQGNSA. V dropped 1 base and J dropped 0 bases, with 7 bases sitting between them.